A selection of T cell receptor beta chains follows, all from one sample in a study of OX40 agonist ivuxolimab in advanced cancers. The table came from immunoSEQ multiplex PCR; TCRdb's copy has only in-frame clones and leaves some out. Found here are tens of thousands of clones, about 89% of them singletons; the top ten hold over 10%. Material: CD4+ or CD8+ T cells sorted from blood, obtained in a trial of the OX40 agonist ivuxolimab. Source of these receptors: an adult with an advanced solid tumor such as melanoma, head and neck, liver or kidney cancer. Both conserved end residues are part of each CDR3. Fields, in order: J gene, V gene, D gene, clone size, CDR3 protein, CDR3 DNA. D genes are given only for firm matches. Clone size is stated in some rows and not others, as once, few, many or a class when expanded.

TRBJ2-5	TRBV12-2	.	.	CASRLGLAGHETQYF	TGTGCAAGTCGCTTAGGGCTAGCGGGGCACGAGACCCAGTACTTC
TRBJ2-1	TRBV28	TRBD2	.	CASSSTSARTPNNEQFF	TGTGCCAGCAGTTCCACTAGCGCCCGTACTCCTAACAATGAGCAGTTCTTC
TRBJ2-3	TRBV15	.	.	CARGRGRDTQYF	TGTGCCCGGGGAAGGGGAAGAGATACGCAGTATTTT
TRBJ2-5	TRBV18	.	once	CASSPQETQYF	TGTGCCAGCTCACCACAAGAGACCCAGTACTTC
TRBJ2-2	TRBV2	.	.	CASRFTGELFF	TGTGCCAGCAGATTCACCGGGGAGCTGTTTTTT
TRBJ1-6	TRBV28	.	once	CASSFLQTRSSYNSPLHF	TGTGCCAGCAGTTTCCTCCAAACACGGAGCTCCTATAATTCACCCCTCCACTTT
TRBJ2-2	TRBV6-1	.	.	CASRGQSNTGELFF	TGTGCCAGCAGGGGGCAATCTAACACCGGGGAGCTGTTTTTT
TRBJ1-2	TRBV4-1	.	.	CASSREDRSNYGYTF	TGCGCCAGCAGCCGGGAGGACAGATCTAACTATGGCTACACCTTC
TRBJ2-1	TRBV27	.	.	CASSSRAYNEQFF	TGTGCCAGCAGTTCGAGAGCGTACAATGAGCAGTTCTTC
TRBJ1-2	TRBV11-2	.	.	CASSSSGTWVGYTF	TGTGCCAGCAGCTCCAGCGGGACATGGGTCGGCTACACCTTC
TRBJ1-5	TRBV19	.	.	CASSRGQPQHF	TGTGCCAGTAGCCGCGGGCAGCCCCAGCATTTT
TRBJ2-1	TRBV28	.	.	CASRGSPNEQFF	TGTGCCAGCCGGGGTAGCCCCAATGAGCAGTTCTTC
TRBJ2-1	TRBV5-6	.	.	CASSPGAGSYNNEQFF	TGTGCCAGCAGCCCTGGGGCAGGCTCCTACAACAATGAGCAGTTCTTC
TRBJ2-6	TRBV9	.	.	CASSVGSSGANVLTF	TGTGCCAGCAGCGTAGGAAGCTCTGGGGCCAACGTCCTGACTTTC
TRBJ1-2	TRBV10-1	.	.	CASSEWIGGSYTF	TGCGCCAGCAGTGAGTGGATAGGGGGTAGCTACACCTTC
TRBJ2-3	TRBV10-3	.	.	CAISLVGGALPADTQYF	TGTGCCATCAGTCTCGTAGGGGGGGCCCTCCCAGCAGATACGCAGTATTTT
TRBJ2-2	TRBV4-1	.	.	CASSQTAGGVAGELFF	TGCGCCAGCAGCCAGACCGCAGGGGGGGTGGCCGGGGAGCTGTTTTTT
TRBJ2-1	TRBV7-2	TRBD2	.	CASSLVTGTSGRRQFF	TGTGCCAGCAGCTTAGTCACCGGGACTAGCGGGAGGAGGCAGTTCTTC
TRBJ2-1	TRBV19	.	.	CASSKQPYNEQFF	TGTGCCAGTAGTAAACAGCCCTACAATGAGCAGTTCTTC
TRBJ2-4	TRBV19	.	.	CASSIGAGIAKNIQYF	TGTGCCAGTAGTATCGGGGCAGGCATAGCCAAAAACATTCAGTACTTC
TRBJ1-3	TRBV27	.	once	CASSLRDIEGEGPGNTIYF	TGTGCCAGCAGTCTGCGGGACATAGAGGGTGAGGGGCCTGGAAACACCATATATTTT
TRBJ1-5	TRBV6-6	.	.	CASSYRGNQPQHF	TGTGCCAGCAGTTACCGGGGGAATCAGCCCCAGCATTTT
TRBJ2-7	TRBV4-2	TRBD2	.	CASSQTGGTYEQYF	TGTGCCAGCAGCCAAACGGGAGGGACCTACGAGCAGTACTTC
TRBJ2-1	TRBV25-1	.	.	CASRRHSGLAYNEQFF	TGTGCCAGCAGGCGACATTCGGGTTTGGCCTACAATGAGCAGTTCTTC
TRBJ1-5	TRBV28	.	.	CASSQSDPSFGGNQPQHF	TGTGCCAGCAGTCAATCGGACCCAAGCTTCGGGGGCAATCAGCCCCAGCATTTT
TRBJ2-3	TRBV28	TRBD2	.	CASSVRGRATDTQYF	TGTGCCAGCAGTGTTCGGGGGAGGGCCACAGATACGCAGTATTTT
TRBJ2-2	TRBV19	TRBD1	.	CASSDRAGGTGELFF	TGTGCCAGTAGTGACAGGGCGGGTGGCACCGGGGAGCTGTTTTTT
TRBJ1-5	TRBV6-9	.	.	CASSSLQGQNQPQHF	TGTGCCAGCAGTTCCCTACAGGGTCAAAATCAGCCCCAGCATTTT
TRBJ1-2	TRBV2	.	.	CASSEPDRQAYGYTF	TGTGCCAGCAGTGAACCGGACAGACAGGCGTATGGCTACACCTTC
TRBJ2-3	TRBV9	TRBD2	.	CASSVQPSGELTDTQYF	TGTGCCAGCAGCGTCCAGCCTAGCGGGGAACTCACAGATACGCAGTATTTT
TRBJ1-2	TRBV2	.	.	CASSVISRGGYGYTF	TGTGCCAGCAGTGTTATATCCAGGGGAGGGTATGGCTACACCTTC
TRBJ2-7	TRBV5-6	.	.	CASSLTGTVLYEQYF	TGTGCCAGCAGCTTGACCGGGACGGTACTCTACGAGCAGTACTTC
TRBJ2-3	TRBV28	.	.	CASSPSSWGTSTDTQYF	TGTGCCAGCAGTCCCAGCTCTTGGGGGACTAGCACAGATACGCAGTATTTT
TRBJ2-1	TRBV5-1	.	.	CASSLYQPILQNEQFF	TGCGCCAGCAGCTTGTATCAGCCAATCCTACAGAATGAGCAGTTCTTC
TRBJ1-4	TRBV9	.	.	CASSVGGTDNEKLFF	TGTGCCAGCAGCGTAGGGGGTACGGACAATGAAAAACTGTTTTTT
TRBJ2-3	TRBV29-1	TRBD1	.	CSVGQGDTDTQYF	TGCAGCGTTGGACAGGGGGACACAGATACGCAGTATTTT
TRBJ1-1	TRBV7-3	TRBD1	.	CASSWGQGDNTEAFF	TGTGCCAGCAGCTGGGGACAGGGGGACAACACTGAAGCTTTCTTT
TRBJ2-3	TRBV4-1	.	.	CASSSRGQRTDTQYF	TGCGCCAGCAGCTCAAGGGGCCAGCGCACAGATACGCAGTATTTT